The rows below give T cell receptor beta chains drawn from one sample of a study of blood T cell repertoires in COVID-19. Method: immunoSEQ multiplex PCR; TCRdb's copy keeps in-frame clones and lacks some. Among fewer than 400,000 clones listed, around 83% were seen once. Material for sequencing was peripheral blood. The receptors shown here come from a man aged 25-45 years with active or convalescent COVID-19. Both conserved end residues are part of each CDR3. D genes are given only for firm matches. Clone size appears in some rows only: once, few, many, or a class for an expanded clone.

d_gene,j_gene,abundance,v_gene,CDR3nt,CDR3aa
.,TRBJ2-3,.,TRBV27,TGTGCCAGCTCGGCGGGGTCAGATACGCAGTATTTT,CASSAGSDTQYF
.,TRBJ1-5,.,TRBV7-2,TGTGCCAGCAGCTCGGGGTTGTCACTGCTCAATCAGCCCCAGCATTTT,CASSSGLSLLNQPQHF
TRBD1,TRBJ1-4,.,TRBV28,TGTGCCAGCAGTTCCCCGCAGGGGGCGCAAGAAAAACTGTTTTTT,CASSSPQGAQEKLFF
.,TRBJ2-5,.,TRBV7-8,.,CASTSRASGGYFGETQYF
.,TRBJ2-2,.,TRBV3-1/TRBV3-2,TGTGCCAGCAGCCAAGTTGGAGATTGGGACACCGGGGAGCTGTTTTTT,CASSQVGDWDTGELFF
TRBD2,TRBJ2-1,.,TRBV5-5,TGTGCCAGCAGCTTTACTAGCGGGAGGGTGAGCTCCTACAATGAGCAGTTCTTC,CASSFTSGRVSSYNEQFF
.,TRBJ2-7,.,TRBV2,TGTGCCAGCATCCCTTCTGCGGCGGGGTTAAACAAGAAGTACTTC,CASIPSAAGLNKKYF
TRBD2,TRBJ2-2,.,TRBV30,TGTGCCTGCCCGGGGGGGACCATCACCGGGGAGCTGTTTTTT,CACPGGTITGELFF
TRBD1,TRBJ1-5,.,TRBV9,TGTGCCAGCAGCGGCGGGACAGATAATCAGCCCCAGCATTTT,CASSGGTDNQPQHF
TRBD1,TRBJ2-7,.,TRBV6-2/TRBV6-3,TGTGCCAGCAGCCCCAGGGGGCTTGCGTCCTACGAGCAGTACTTC,CASSPRGLASYEQYF
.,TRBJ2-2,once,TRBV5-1,TGCGCCAGCAGCTTAGGGGCGGGGACGAACACCGGGGAGCTGTTTTTT,CASSLGAGTNTGELFF
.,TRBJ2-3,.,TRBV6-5,TGTGCCAGCAGGGTTAGCGGCAGCACAGATACGCAGTATTTT,CASRVSGSTDTQYF
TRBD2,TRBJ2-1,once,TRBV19,TGTGCCAGTAGTGCGGGACTAGCGGGAAACGATGAGCAGTTCTTC,CASSAGLAGNDEQFF
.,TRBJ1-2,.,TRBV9,TGTGCCAGCAGCGTCGCCACAGGGTCTGGCTACACCTTC,CASSVATGSGYTF
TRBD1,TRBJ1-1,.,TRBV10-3,TGTGCCATCACCAGGGGACAGCTGAACACTGAAGCTTTCTTT,CAITRGQLNTEAFF
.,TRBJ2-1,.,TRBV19,TGTGCCAGTAGTATAGGGCAGGGCCTCTCCAATGAGCAGTTCTTC,CASSIGQGLSNEQFF